The 17 T cell receptor beta chains below come from one sample, sequenced in a study of T cell responses to AZD1222 COVID-19 vaccine. The data were produced by immunoSEQ multiplex PCR, yet TCRdb's version contains in-frame clones alone and is incomplete. The data contain some 150,000 clones, approximately 89% of them singletons. Here the sequenced sample was peripheral blood, taken 28 days after the second AZD1222 dose. All receptors come from an adult who received the AZD1222 COVID-19 vaccine.

The chain uses TRBV27 and TRBJ1-5; no clear D gene. The germline V and J ends were trimmed by 2 bases and 5 bases, with 7 bases remaining between them. CDR3 size: 13 residues. Germline V lookup: CDR1 MNHEY, CDR2 SMNVEV (reference sequence). CDR3 sequence (DNA): TGTGCCAGCAGTTTAGGAGGCTATCAGCCCCAGCATTTT. It translates to CASSLGGYQPQHF.

This clone came up once. The rearrangement links TRBV19 to TRBJ2-7; D possibly matches TRBD1 or TRBD2 (5 bases each). Trimming stripped 10 bases from V and 6 bases from J, with 19 bases between. Germline-derived CDR1 and CDR2 are LNHDA and SQIVND (reference sequence). The CDR3 covers 13 residues. This CDR3 reads CATSGPSLAEQYF. The DNA of the CDR3 is TGTGCCACCTCGGGACCAAGCTTGGCCGAGCAGTACTTC.

In its sample, this clone was seen once. J is TRBJ1-2 and V is TRBV6-5, with D possibly being TRBD1 (5 bases). V was pared by 0 bases and J by 2 bases, with 7 bases between. Germline lookup yields CDR1 MNHEY and CDR2 SVGAGI. This CDR3 has 14 amino acids. CDR3 loop: CASSYSAGNYGYTF. The CDR3 coding sequence is TGTGCCAGCAGTTACTCCGCAGGGAACTATGGCTACACCTTC.

The chain couples TRBV6-2 or TRBV6-3 to TRBJ1-2; D is undetermined. The CDR3 contains 15 residues. From germline, CDR1 is MNHEY and CDR2 SVGEGT. V lost 3 bases and J lost 8, with 19 bases in between. The CDR3 coding sequence is TGTGCCAGCAGTTATTTATCGACCCTCGGCGGAGGCTACACCTTC. Translation: CASSYLSTLGGGYTF.

This sequence joins TRBV6-5 and TRBJ2-7; D is uncertain. CDR3 length equals 13 residues. Germline V lookup: CDR1 MNHEY, CDR2 SVGAGI. The germline V and J ends were trimmed by 0 bases and 3 bases, with 6 bases remaining between them. CDR3 protein: CASSYSLNYEQYF. As DNA, the CDR3 is TGTGCCAGCAGTTACTCCCTTAACTACGAGCAGTACTTC.

In nucleotides, the CDR3 is TGTGCCAGCAGGAGATCGGGACAGGGGGCCTATGGCTACACCTTC. This translates into CASRRSGQGAYGYTF. This rearrangement joins TRBV7-2 to TRBJ1-2; TRBD1 aligns across 12 bases. Germline assignment: CDR1 SGHTA and CDR2 FQGNSA. J lost 4 bases, V lost 6 bases, and 6 bases had no gene match. CDR3 size: 15 residues. The entire variable domain, with the rest obtained from reference TRBV7-2 and TRBJ1-2, is as follows: GAGVSQSPSNKVTEKGKDVELRCDPISGHTALYWYRQSLGQGLEFLIYFQGNSAPDKSGLPSDRFSAERTGGSVSTLTIQRTQQEDSAVYLCASRRSGQGAYGYTFGSGTRLTVV.

J is TRBJ1-5 and V is TRBV19, with a weak D call TRBD1 (6 bases). V lost 1 base to trimming and J lost 4 bases, with 14 bases between them. Germline V gene sequence: CDR1 LNHDA, CDR2 SQIVND (reference sequence). The CDR3 length is 16 residues. The CDR3 sequence is CASSIGAGGTNQPQHF. In DNA form, the CDR3 reads TGTGCCAGTAGTATAGGGGCCGGGGGGACAAATCAGCCCCAGCATTTT.

This chain joins TRBV7-9 and TRBJ2-2, with a tentative D call TRBD2 (7 bases). V lost 5 bases and J 0 bases, leaving 13 bases between the germline ends. Germline loops: CDR1 SEHNR, CDR2 FQNEAQ (reference sequence). This CDR3 contains 16 residues. CDR3 amino acids: CASSPLGGPNTGELFF. The CDR3 bases are TGTGCCAGCAGCCCCTTGGGGGGGCCGAACACCGGGGAGCTGTTTTTT.

This clone was recorded once. The chain has TRBV5-1 and TRBJ2-3; D is perhaps TRBD1 or TRBD2 (6 bases each). Germline loops: CDR1 SGHRS, CDR2 YFSETQ. V lost 0 bases and J 4 bases, leaving 12 bases between the germline ends. This CDR3 has 15 amino acids. The CDR3 is CASSLGPGGPDTQYF. CDR3 in DNA: TGCGCCAGCAGCTTGGGCCCCGGGGGCCCAGATACGCAGTATTTT.

The V call is TRBV7-9, the J call TRBJ1-1, with unresolved D. The CDR3 runs to 14 residues. CDR1 is SEHNR, CDR2 FQNEAQ, per germline (reference sequence). Between the trimmed V and J ends, which lost 0 bases and 4 bases, there was a span of 9 bases. The CDR3 DNA reads TGTGCCAGCAGCTTAGCGCTCGAGGGCACTGAAGCTTTCTTT. Protein: CASSLALEGTEAFF. The full variable domain, rest sourced from reference TRBV7-9 and TRBJ1-1, is DTGVSQNPRHKITKRGQNVTFRCDPISEHNRLYWYRQTLGQGPEFLTYFQNEAQLEKSRLLSDRFSAERPKGSFSTLEIQRTEQGDSAMYLCASSLALEGTEAFFGQGTRLTVV.

This CDR3 reads CAVGGNSLLNYGYTF. CDR3 sequence (DNA): TGTGCCGTGGGGGGAAATTCTCTCCTTAACTATGGCTACACCTTC. The chain combines TRBV2 with TRBJ1-2; TRBD1 might be the D (5 bases). Trimming removed 11 bases at V and 1 base at J, with 20 bases between. The CDR3 is 15 amino acids. Germline V lookup: CDR1 SNHLY, CDR2 FYNNEI.

The chain combines TRBV7-9 with TRBJ1-1; D uncertain. V was shortened by 9 bases and J by 8 bases, with 10 bases between the two germline ends. CDR3 length: 10 residues. Looked up from germline, CDR1 is SEHNR and CDR2 is FQNEAQ (reference sequence). The CDR3 DNA sequence: TGTGCCAGGACCGGTAGGGAAGCTTTCTTT. Translating gives CARTGREAFF.

The chain joins TRBV5-1 to TRBJ1-6; maybe TRBD1 (5 bases). V dropped 3 bases and J dropped 9 bases, with 16 bases sitting between them. Germline values: CDR1 SGHRS, CDR2 YFSETQ. The CDR3 loop spans 15 amino acids. CDR3 region: CASSSLGRQGSPLHF. The DNA for the CDR3 is TGCGCCAGCAGCTCTTTGGGACGGCAAGGTTCACCCCTCCACTTT.

J is TRBJ1-1 and V is TRBV7-2; D call uncertain. Trimming took 0 bases from V and 4 from J, leaving 9 bases between them. Germline V gene lookup returns CDR1 SGHTA and CDR2 FQGNSA. This CDR3 is 14 amino acids long. Here the CDR3 reads CASSLAVQSTEAFF. Written as DNA, the CDR3 is TGTGCCAGCAGCTTAGCGGTTCAGAGCACTGAAGCTTTCTTT.

The rearrangement joins TRBV28 to TRBJ2-1, with 10 nucleotides matching TRBD1. Per the germline V gene, CDR1 is MDHEN and CDR2 is SYDVKM. Trimming at V came to 4 bases and at J to 3 bases, leaving 6 bases not matched to a gene. There are 16 residues in the CDR3. CDR3 in DNA: TGTGCCAGCAGTTCCTACCGGGACAGGGGCTACAATGAGCAGTTCTTC. As protein: CASSSYRDRGYNEQFF.

The CDR3 here is CASSYSGATEAFF. The CDR3, as DNA: TGTGCCAGCAGTTACTCGGGGGCAACTGAAGCTTTCTTT. The V call is TRBV6-5, the J call TRBJ1-1, with D possibly being TRBD1 (6 bases). The ends were cut back, 0 bases at V and 5 bases at J, with 7 bases in the middle. This CDR3 has 13 residues. CDR1 and CDR2 (germline): MNHEY, SVGAGI.

The rearrangement joins TRBV29-1 to TRBJ2-3; 11 bases are shared with TRBD1. This CDR3 is built from 16 residues. V shed 1 base and J 4 bases; nucleotides not matched to a gene: 7. CDR1 SQVTM and CDR2 ANQGSEA come from the germline V gene. The CDR3 DNA sequence: TGCAGCGTTGAAGGTGGGACAGGGGGGAGAGCAGATACGCAGTATTTT. Protein product: CSVEGGTGGRADTQYF.